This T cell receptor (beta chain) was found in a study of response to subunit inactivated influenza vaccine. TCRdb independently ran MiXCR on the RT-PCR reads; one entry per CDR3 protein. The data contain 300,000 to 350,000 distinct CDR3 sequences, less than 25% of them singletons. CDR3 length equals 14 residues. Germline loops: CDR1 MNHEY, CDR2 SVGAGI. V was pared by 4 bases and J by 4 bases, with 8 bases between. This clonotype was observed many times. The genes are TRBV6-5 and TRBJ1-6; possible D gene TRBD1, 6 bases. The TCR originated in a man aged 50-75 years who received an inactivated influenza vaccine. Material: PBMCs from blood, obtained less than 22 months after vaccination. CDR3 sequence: CASSSGTYNSPLHF. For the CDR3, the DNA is TGTGCCAGCAGTTCGGGGACATATAATTCACCCCTCCACTTT.